Each of the 2 T cell receptor beta chains below was sequenced from the same sample in a study of T cells in Graves' hyperthyroidism and ophthalmopathy. The investigators amplified TCR beta CDR3 regions from RNA transcripts. HTBI primers were used for first-round RT-PCR of the TCR CDR3. TCRdb reprocessed the multiplex PCR reads with MiXCR, giving one entry per CDR3 protein. The sample lists 600,000 to 750,000 distinct CDR3 sequences, approximately 15% occurring once. Source material: blood. The receptor source for this set is a man aged 45-65 years with Graves' hyperthyroidism.

V usage is TRBV19 and J usage is TRBJ2-7; D gene unclear. CDR3 length: 13 residues. The germline V and J ends were trimmed by 4 bases and 5 bases, with 12 bases remaining between them. Germline V gene lookup returns CDR1 LNHDA and CDR2 SQIVND (reference sequence). The CDR3 region is CASSTGSYHEQYF. The DNA of the CDR3 is TGTGCCAGTAGTACCGGAAGCTACCACGAGCAGTACTTC.

The rearrangement links TRBV6-1 to TRBJ1-3; no reliable D call. Germline assignment: CDR1 MNHNS and CDR2 SASEGT. This CDR3 has 15 amino acids. V was clipped by 6 bases and J by 4 bases, with 16 bases between them. The CDR3, as DNA: TGTGCCAGCAGCTCATCACGGACCTCCGGAAACACCATATATTTT. Amino acid sequence: CASSSSRTSGNTIYF.